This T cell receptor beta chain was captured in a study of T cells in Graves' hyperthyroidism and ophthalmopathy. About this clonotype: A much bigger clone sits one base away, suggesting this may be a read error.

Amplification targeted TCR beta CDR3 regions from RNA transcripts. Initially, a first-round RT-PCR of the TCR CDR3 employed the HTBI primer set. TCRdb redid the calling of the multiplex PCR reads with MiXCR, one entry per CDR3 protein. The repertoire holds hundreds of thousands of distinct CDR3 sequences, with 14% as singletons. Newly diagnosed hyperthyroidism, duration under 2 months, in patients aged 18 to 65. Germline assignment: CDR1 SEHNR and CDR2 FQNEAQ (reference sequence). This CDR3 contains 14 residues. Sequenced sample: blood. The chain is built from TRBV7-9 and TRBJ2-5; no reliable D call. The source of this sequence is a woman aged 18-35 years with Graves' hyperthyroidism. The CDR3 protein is CTSIPISEEETQYF. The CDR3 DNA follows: TGTACCAGCATCCCAATTTCGGAAGAAGAGACCCAGTACTTC.